These 10 T cell receptor beta chains originate from one sample sequenced in a study of T cells in Graves' hyperthyroidism and ophthalmopathy. Researchers amplified the TCR beta CDR3 regions from RNA transcripts. A first-round RT-PCR of the TCR CDR3 used the HTBI primer set. TCRdb reprocessed the multiplex PCR reads with MiXCR, giving one entry per CDR3 protein. The sample lists about 840,000 distinct CDR3 sequences; 38% were seen once. Sequenced material: blood. The receptors come from a man aged 18 to 30 with Graves' hyperthyroidism.

The chain has TRBV29-1 and TRBJ2-7; perhaps TRBD2 as D (5 bases). The CDR3 is 15 residues long. The V end was cut by 1 base, the J end by 4 bases, with 17 bases between. Germline CDR1 SQVTM, CDR2 ANQGSEA. The DNA of the CDR3 is TGCAGCGTTGAAGTAGGCGGCTTGGACTTTTACGAGCAGTACTTC. Its protein is CSVEVGGLDFYEQYF.

This clonotype was recorded at least ten times. The chain is built from TRBV19 and TRBJ1-2; D is uncertain. Germline CDR1 LNHDA, CDR2 SQIVND (reference sequence). The CDR3 has 15 amino acids. V shed 4 bases and J shed 4 bases, with 16 bases lying between them. This chain's CDR3 is CASSTRTVFTYGYTF. In DNA form, the CDR3 reads TGTGCCAGTAGTACGCGGACGGTCTTTACCTATGGCTACACCTTC.

V usage is TRBV29-1 and J usage is TRBJ1-1; D is unresolved. V gave up 8 bases and J gave up 14 bases, with 18 bases separating them. Looked up from germline, CDR1 is SQVTM and CDR2 is ANQGSEA. This CDR3 has 10 amino acids. CDR3: CSLPEPPGFF. CDR3 nucleotides: TGCAGCTTGCCCGAACCGCCGGGATTCTTT.

This clonotype was seen more than once but under ten times. The gene calls are TRBV9 and TRBJ2-7, with TRBD1 identical over 8 bases. The CDR3 consists of 14 residues. Germline CDR1 reads SGDLS; CDR2 reads YYNGEE. Trimming took 3 bases from V and 6 from J; bases not matched to a gene: 8. In nucleotides, the CDR3 is TGTGCCAGCAGCGAGGGGACAGGCATTCGCGAGCAGTACTTC. This gives the protein CASSEGTGIREQYF.

This chain uses TRBV7-2 with TRBJ2-5, with 7 bases lining up with TRBD2. TRBJ2-1 matches the DNA end more closely, so the J call is doubtful. The CDR3 is 12 residues long. Germline V gene sequence: CDR1 SGHTA, CDR2 FQGNSA. The CDR3 coding sequence is TGTGCCAGCAGCCCAGCGGGGCATGAGCAGTTCTTC. Its translation is CASSPAGHEQFF.

This clonotype appeared many times. This chain joins TRBV12-3 or TRBV12-4 and TRBJ1-5, with D uncertain. The CDR3 spans 12 residues. Deletions cut 5 bases from V and 10 bases from J, with 12 bases between. The CDR3 nucleotides are TGTGCCAGCAGTCAACAATGGTCTCCCCAGCATTTT. Translating gives CASSQQWSPQHF.

Only a few counts were recorded for this clonotype. V is TRBV5-4 and J is TRBJ2-7; a weak D match, TRBD1 (6 bases). The CDR3 loop spans 14 amino acids. Trimming shortened V by 4 bases and J by 3 bases, and 14 bases separated the two germline ends. CDR1 is SGHNT and CDR2 is YYREEE in the germline V gene (reference sequence). This CDR3 reads CASSTGQPIYEQYF. CDR3 bases: TGTGCCAGCAGCACAGGACAGCCTATCTACGAGCAGTACTTC.

The chain uses TRBV19 and TRBJ1-4; a possible D gene is TRBD1 (5 bases). V was cut by 5 bases and J by 5 bases, with 18 bases left in between. Germline CDR1 and CDR2: LNHDA and SQIVND (reference sequence). This CDR3 region has 16 residues. CDR3 residues: CASSPASQGTNEKLFF. CDR3 DNA: TGTGCCAGTAGTCCCGCCTCTCAGGGTACCAATGAAAAACTGTTTTTT.

This clonotype was counted a few times. V usage is TRBV5-4 and J usage is TRBJ1-1; 9 positions match TRBD1. V lost 6 bases to trimming and J lost 1 base; unmatched junction nucleotides: 10. The CDR3 spans 16 residues. CDR1 SGHNT and CDR2 YYREEE come from the germline V gene (reference sequence). CDR3: CASKKSTGGRNTEAFF. DNA of the CDR3: TGTGCCAGCAAGAAATCGACAGGGGGACGGAACACTGAAGCTTTCTTT.

To note about this clonotype: One end of the junction is discordant with germline, which a read error may explain. The rearrangement links TRBV29-1 to TRBJ2-7; D may correspond to TRBD1 or TRBD2 (5 bases each). Germline V lookup: CDR1 SQVTM, CDR2 ANQGSEA. The CDR3 is 12 residues long. The DNA for the CDR3 is TGTGCCAGCACGGCAGGGACCAACGAGCAGTACTTC. Protein sequence: CASTAGTNEQYF.